These 10 T cell receptor beta chains originate from one sample sequenced in a study of cytomegalovirus exposure and HLA in healthy donors. The PCR ran on 60 Vbeta and 13 Jbeta primers. Assay: immunoSEQ multiplex PCR; the TCRdb copy retains only in-frame clones and omits some. Of 130,000 to 150,000 clones detected, roughly 77% appear once; the ten largest clones hold about 2.2%. The specimen was PBMCs. These receptors were collected from a man between 25 and 39 years old in good health and CMV-seronegative.

Note on this clone: Other DNA sequences in the sample encode the same CDR3. V gene TRBV11-2 combines with J gene TRBJ2-7; no clear D. V shed 1 base and J shed 5 bases, with 6 bases lying between them. There are 12 residues in the CDR3. Germline assignment: CDR1 SGHAT and CDR2 FQNNGV. DNA of the CDR3: TGTGCCAGCAGCTTAGCAGGAAACGAGCAGTACTTC. This sequence encodes CASSLAGNEQYF.

V and J are TRBV5-1 and TRBJ2-5; D gene unclear. Between the trimmed V and J ends, which lost 0 bases and 0 bases, there was a span of 9 bases. Germline V gene lookup returns CDR1 SGHRS and CDR2 YFSETQ. This CDR3 region has 15 residues. The CDR3 region has the DNA TGCGCCAGCAGCTTGGAATACATGTACCAAGAGACCCAGTACTTC. It is translated as CASSLEYMYQETQYF.

The genes are TRBV25-1 and TRBJ1-1; D is undetermined. The CDR3 spans 12 residues. Germline V gene lookup returns CDR1 MGHDK and CDR2 SYGVNS. With 4 bases removed from V and 6 bases from J, the gap between germline ends came to 9 bases. As DNA, the CDR3 is TGTGCCAGCAGTGGTACTCGGGCTGAAGCTTTCTTT. It translates to CASSGTRAEAFF.

This chain uses TRBV2 with TRBJ1-1, with TRBD1 matching over 7 bases. V gave up 7 bases and J gave up 2 bases; unmatched junction bases: 4. CDR1 is SNHLY and CDR2 is FYNNEI in the germline V gene. CDR3 size: 13 residues. CDR3 region: CASNRQGNTEAFF. CDR3 nucleotides: TGTGCCAGCAATAGACAGGGTAACACTGAAGCTTTCTTT.

The V and J genes are TRBV28 and TRBJ1-1, with a possible D match to TRBD1 (6 bases). Trimming removed 8 bases at V and 1 base at J, with 17 bases between. The germline V gene encodes CDR1 MDHEN and CDR2 SYDVKM. This CDR3 is built from 15 residues. CDR3 amino acids: CASGSRGWGNTEAFF. CDR3 bases: TGTGCCAGCGGAAGTAGGGGGTGGGGGAACACTGAAGCTTTCTTT.

The V gene is TRBV5-1, the J gene TRBJ2-7; 7 nucleotides line up with TRBD2. The J segment lost 0 bases and the V segment lost 5 bases, leaving 8 bases of the junction unmatched. The CDR3 totals 15 residues. CDR1 and CDR2 (germline): SGHRS, YFSETQ. The DNA for the CDR3 is TGCGCCAGCAGTCGCGGGAGCGCCAGCTCCTACGAGCAGTACTTC. Its translation is CASSRGSASSYEQYF.

The chain uses TRBV7-9 and TRBJ2-5; 15 nucleotides line up with TRBD2. Germline-derived CDR1 and CDR2 are SEHNR and FQNEAQ (reference sequence). The ends lost 5 bases at V and 4 bases at J; junction bases unmatched: 8. The CDR3 extends over 17 amino acids. The CDR3 loop reads CASSQGGLAGGGETQYF. CDR3 nucleotide sequence: TGTGCCAGCAGCCAGGGGGGACTAGCGGGAGGAGGAGAGACCCAGTACTTC.

CDR3: CASSEIAVYNSPLHF. CDR3 DNA sequence: TGTGCCAGCAGTGAAATCGCGGTCTATAATTCACCCCTCCACTTT. This rearrangement joins TRBV6-1 to TRBJ1-6, with no clear D. The CDR3 spans 15 residues. CDR1 is MNHNS and CDR2 is SASEGT in the germline V gene. The ends were cut back, 2 bases at V and 3 bases at J, with 8 bases in the middle.

The chain employs TRBV5-6 and TRBJ2-1; D is perhaps TRBD1 (6 bases). The germline CDR1 and CDR2 sequences are SGHDT and YYEEEE. This CDR3 comprises 14 residues. V lost 0 bases to trimming and J lost 5 bases, with 9 bases between them. This chain's CDR3 is CASSLGTVNNEQFF. The DNA of the CDR3 is TGTGCCAGCAGCTTGGGGACAGTGAACAATGAGCAGTTCTTC.

This clone has a single count. The V call is TRBV28, the J call TRBJ2-7; 10 bases align to TRBD1. This CDR3 has 16 residues. Germline loops: CDR1 MDHEN, CDR2 SYDVKM. V was pared by 6 bases and J by 0 bases, with 8 bases of the junction left unmatched. CDR3 DNA sequence: TGTGCCAGCAGATCACACGGACAGGGGGGCTCCTACGAGCAGTACTTC. It translates to CASRSHGQGGSYEQYF.